The 23 T cell receptor beta chains in this list originate from one sample, sequenced in a study of blood T cell repertoires in COVID-19. Sequencing was performed with immunoSEQ multiplex PCR; in TCRdb, only in-frame clones are kept and a portion is missing. Of about 480,000 clones listed, roughly 90% are singletons. The specimen was PBMCs or T cells enriched from blood (not recorded which). The receptors come from a woman aged 40 to 50 who had recovered from COVID-19.

This clone showed up just a few times. The genes are TRBV19 and TRBJ2-2; TRBD2 matches 12 bases. Per germline, CDR1 LNHDA and CDR2 SQIVND (reference sequence). The J segment lost 6 bases and the V segment lost 4 bases, leaving 3 bases of the junction unmatched. CDR3 length equals 15 residues. The CDR3 reads CASSTRLAGAGELFF. CDR3 coding DNA: TGTGCCAGTAGTACACGACTAGCGGGAGCCGGGGAGCTGTTTTTT.

The chain links TRBV3-1 (or the pseudogene TRBV3-2) to TRBJ2-2; tentatively, D is TRBD2 (5 bases). CDR3 length equals 17 residues. The germline CDR1 and CDR2 sequences are LGHDT and YNNKEL (reference sequence). V lost 3 bases and J 0 bases, leaving 14 bases between the germline ends. The CDR3 protein is CASSQSEGKTNTGELFF. The DNA for the CDR3 is TGTGCCAGCAGCCAGAGCGAGGGCAAGACGAACACCGGGGAGCTGTTTTTT.

Worth noting for this clone: This sample includes further DNA sequences coding for the same CDR3. The rearrangement joins TRBV7-9 to TRBJ1-1; D ambiguous. Germline V gene lookup returns CDR1 SEHNR and CDR2 FQNEAQ (reference sequence). Trimming took off 2 bases at V and 5 bases at J, with 6 bases between the two ends. CDR3 length equals 12 residues. Here the CDR3 DNA reads TGTGCCAGCAGCTTAAGAGGGACTGAAGCTTTCTTT. Amino acids: CASSLRGTEAFF.

This CDR3 is CASSYGQTTDTQYF. The CDR3 region has the DNA TGTGCCAGCAGTTACGGACAGACCACAGATACGCAGTATTTT. The J gene is TRBJ2-3, the V gene TRBV6-5, with D possibly being TRBD1 (6 bases). Trimming took 2 bases from V and 2 from J, leaving 8 bases between them. From germline, CDR1 is MNHEY and CDR2 SVGAGI. There are 14 residues in the CDR3.

V usage is TRBV10-3 and J usage is TRBJ1-2; D not certain. This CDR3 region has 14 residues. The V gene's germline CDR1 is ENHRY and CDR2 SYGVKD. Trimming removed 3 bases at V and 3 bases at J, with 11 bases between. This CDR3 is CAISDGGRDYGYTF. In nucleotides, the CDR3 is TGTGCCATCAGTGATGGAGGGAGGGACTATGGCTACACCTTC.

The genes are TRBV7-2 and TRBJ1-6; tentatively, D is TRBD1 (5 bases). The CDR3 extends over 16 amino acids. Germline V CDR1 and CDR2: SGHTA, FQGNSA. V lost 6 bases and J lost 10, with 22 bases in between. The CDR3, as DNA: TGTGCCAGCAGATTTTGGACACCCAGGTTGGAGTCACCCCTCCACTTT. Amino acid sequence: CASRFWTPRLESPLHF.

To note about this clone: The junction and the germline gene differ at one end; a read error may be behind it. The rearrangement joins TRBV7-7 to TRBJ2-5; no clear D gene. CDR3 length equals 15 residues. CDR1 and CDR2 from the germline V gene are SSHAT and FNYEAQ (reference sequence). In DNA, the CDR3 is TGTGCTAGCAGCTTAAGGAACGCGGATAGCGAGACCCAGTACTTC. It is translated as CASSLRNADSETQYF. Looking up the rest from reference TRBV7-7 and TRBJ2-5 gives the full variable domain: GAGVSQSPRYKVTKRGQDVTLRCDPISSHATLYWYQQALGQGPEFLTYFNYEAQPDKSGLPSDRFSAERPEGSISTLTIQRTEQRDSAMYRCASSLRNADSETQYFGPGTRLLVL.

For the CDR3, the DNA is TGCAGCGTTGTCCTAGCGGGAGTCGGGGAGACCCAGTACTTC. Translating gives CSVVLAGVGETQYF. The V gene is TRBV29-1, the J gene TRBJ2-5, with TRBD2 matching over 10 bases. The CDR3 consists of 14 residues. V trimming: 4 bases; J trimming: 5 bases; junction bases outside the gene matches: 7. Looked up from germline, CDR1 is SQVTM and CDR2 is ANQGSEA.

In DNA form, the CDR3 reads TGTGCCAGCAGGCCGGACAGGGGGCGGGGTGAAAAACTGTTTTTT. Amino acids: CASRPDRGRGEKLFF. The gene calls are TRBV5-4 and TRBJ1-4; 11 bases are a match to TRBD1. The CDR3 totals 15 residues. CDR1 SGHNT and CDR2 YYREEE come from the germline V gene (reference sequence). V lost 5 bases to trimming and J lost 7 bases; unmatched junction nucleotides: 7.

The genes are TRBV19 and TRBJ1-2; D is possibly TRBD1 (5 bases). V shed 6 bases and J shed 1 base, with 12 bases lying between them. This CDR3 is built from 14 residues. CDR1 is LNHDA, CDR2 SQIVND, per germline (reference sequence). CDR3 DNA: TGTGCCAGTAGCGAGCAGGGTAATAACTATGGCTACACCTTC. This codes for CASSEQGNNYGYTF.

The rearrangement uses TRBV29-1 and TRBJ2-5; D uncertain. V was pared by 4 bases and J by 1 base, with 10 bases between. Germline CDR1 reads SQVTM; CDR2 reads ANQGSEA. The CDR3 is 13 amino acids. CDR3 nucleotides: TGCAGCGTTGGTCGGAGAACCCAAGAGACCCAGTACTTC. It is translated as CSVGRRTQETQYF. Variable domain in full (rest from reference TRBV29-1 and TRBJ2-5): SAVISQKPSRDICQRGTSLTIQCQVDSQVTMMFWYRQQPGQSLTLIATANQGSEATYESGFVIDKFPISRPNLTFSTLTVSNMSPEDSSIYLCSVGRRTQETQYFGPGTRLLVL.

This clone was seen only once. The chain joins TRBV6-4 to TRBJ2-1; 12 nucleotides agree with TRBD1. V lost 6 bases, J lost 8 bases, and 8 bases stayed unmatched. CDR1 and CDR2 (germline): MRHNA, SNTAGT. CDR3 size: 15 residues. As DNA, the CDR3 is TGTGCCAGCAGAAAAGAGGGACAGGGGGCGGATGAGCAGTTCTTC. It codes for CASRKEGQGADEQFF.

This clone appeared a few times. The chain carries TRBV6-2 or TRBV6-3 and TRBJ1-2; 8 nucleotides agree with TRBD1. The trim removed 4 bases at V and 4 bases at J, leaving 2 bases unmatched. This CDR3 is 13 amino acids long. CDR1 and CDR2 (germline): MNHEY, SVGEGT. CDR3 loop: CASSLQGGYGYTF. The CDR3 DNA reads TGTGCCAGCAGTTTACAGGGGGGCTATGGCTACACCTTC.

This sequence joins TRBV3-1 (or the pseudogene TRBV3-2) and TRBJ1-1; D is perhaps TRBD1 (5 bases). Trimming pared 8 bases from V and 5 bases from J, leaving 15 bases between. The CDR3 totals 13 residues. In germline, CDR1 is LGHDT, CDR2 YNNKEL (reference sequence). This CDR3 reads CASSAIKGTEAFF. The CDR3 DNA is TGTGCCAGCTCAGCCATCAAGGGGACTGAAGCTTTCTTT.

The chain combines TRBV4-2 with TRBJ2-3; 9 bases align to TRBD2. The V segment lost 4 bases and the J segment 0 bases; nucleotides outside the gene matches: 2. Germline CDR1 is LGHNA and CDR2 is YNFKEQ. CDR3 size: 15 residues. The CDR3, as DNA: TGTGCCAGCAGCCGGACTAGCGACAGCACAGATACGCAGTATTTT. Its protein product is CASSRTSDSTDTQYF.

The V call is TRBV5-1, the J call TRBJ2-3; 7 bases are shared with TRBD1. The CDR3 is 15 residues long. V lost 4 bases, J lost 2 bases, and 7 bases stayed unmatched. CDR1 and CDR2 from the germline V gene are SGHRS and YFSETQ. The CDR3 loop reads CASSPIQGNTDTQYF. In nucleotides, the CDR3 is TGCGCCAGCAGCCCAATACAGGGGAACACAGATACGCAGTATTTT.

The CDR3: CATSDSGTSLNEQFF. CDR3 sequence (DNA): TGTGCCACCAGTGACTCCGGGACTAGCCTCAATGAGCAGTTCTTC. The genes are TRBV24-1 and TRBJ2-1, with 9 positions matching TRBD2. Looked up from germline, CDR1 is KGHDR and CDR2 is SFDVKD. CDR3 length: 15 amino acids. The J segment lost 6 bases and the V segment lost 4 bases, leaving 6 bases of the junction unmatched.

This clone has just one count. This chain joins TRBV25-1 and TRBJ1-1; D gene ambiguous. The V and J ends lost 8 bases and 6 bases respectively, with 13 bases between them. The CDR3 sequence is 12 residues long. The germline CDR1 and CDR2 sequences are MGHDK and SYGVNS. CDR3 in amino acids: CASVLPVAEAFF. The DNA of the CDR3 is TGTGCCAGCGTTCTTCCGGTCGCTGAAGCTTTCTTT.

This sequence joins TRBV21-1 and TRBJ2-5; TRBD1, the table's D call, was not compared with the DNA. TRBV21-1 is a pseudogene segment. The CDR3 is 13 amino acids. The CDR3 reads CASGAQRGETQYF. The CDR3 DNA reads as TGTGCCAGCGGGGCCCAAAGGGGAGAGACCCAGTACTTC.

The genes are TRBV6-6 and TRBJ2-7; TRBD2 agrees at 11 bases. V was pared by 8 bases and J by 7 bases, with 10 bases of the junction left unmatched. The CDR3 contains 14 residues. CDR1 is MNHNY, CDR2 SVGAGI, per germline (reference sequence). The chain's CDR3 is CASRDSGRGGEQYF. In nucleotides, the CDR3 is TGTGCCAGCCGGGATAGCGGGAGGGGGGGTGAGCAGTACTTC.

The chain employs TRBV7-8 and TRBJ2-4; 11 bases agree with TRBD2. CDR1 SGHVS and CDR2 FQNEAQ come from the germline V gene. The CDR3 runs to 17 residues. V lost 11 bases to trimming and J lost 1 base; unmatched junction nucleotides: 13. This chain's CDR3 is CAPGLAGGHSAKNIQYF. The CDR3 DNA is TGTGCCCCCGGGCTAGCGGGAGGCCATTCGGCCAAAAACATTCAGTACTTC.

A few counts support this clone. The J gene is TRBJ2-1, the V gene TRBV5-1; 10 bases are shared with TRBD2. J lost 3 bases, V lost 4 bases, and 4 bases had no gene match. Germline CDR1 reads SGHRS; CDR2 reads YFSETQ. This CDR3 has 15 residues. The chain's CDR3 is CASSPIAGGYNEQFF. The DNA of the CDR3 is TGCGCCAGCAGCCCCATAGCGGGAGGCTACAATGAGCAGTTCTTC.

The V and J genes are TRBV15 and TRBJ1-1; 7 nucleotides agree with TRBD1. The germline gives CDR1 LNHNV, CDR2 YYDKDF (reference sequence). The CDR3 totals 16 residues. V shed 2 bases, J shed 3 bases, and the junction held 9 bases outside the gene matches. This chain's CDR3 is CATSRQDRAGDTEAFF. CDR3 nucleotides: TGTGCCACCAGCAGACAAGACAGGGCAGGAGACACTGAAGCTTTCTTT.